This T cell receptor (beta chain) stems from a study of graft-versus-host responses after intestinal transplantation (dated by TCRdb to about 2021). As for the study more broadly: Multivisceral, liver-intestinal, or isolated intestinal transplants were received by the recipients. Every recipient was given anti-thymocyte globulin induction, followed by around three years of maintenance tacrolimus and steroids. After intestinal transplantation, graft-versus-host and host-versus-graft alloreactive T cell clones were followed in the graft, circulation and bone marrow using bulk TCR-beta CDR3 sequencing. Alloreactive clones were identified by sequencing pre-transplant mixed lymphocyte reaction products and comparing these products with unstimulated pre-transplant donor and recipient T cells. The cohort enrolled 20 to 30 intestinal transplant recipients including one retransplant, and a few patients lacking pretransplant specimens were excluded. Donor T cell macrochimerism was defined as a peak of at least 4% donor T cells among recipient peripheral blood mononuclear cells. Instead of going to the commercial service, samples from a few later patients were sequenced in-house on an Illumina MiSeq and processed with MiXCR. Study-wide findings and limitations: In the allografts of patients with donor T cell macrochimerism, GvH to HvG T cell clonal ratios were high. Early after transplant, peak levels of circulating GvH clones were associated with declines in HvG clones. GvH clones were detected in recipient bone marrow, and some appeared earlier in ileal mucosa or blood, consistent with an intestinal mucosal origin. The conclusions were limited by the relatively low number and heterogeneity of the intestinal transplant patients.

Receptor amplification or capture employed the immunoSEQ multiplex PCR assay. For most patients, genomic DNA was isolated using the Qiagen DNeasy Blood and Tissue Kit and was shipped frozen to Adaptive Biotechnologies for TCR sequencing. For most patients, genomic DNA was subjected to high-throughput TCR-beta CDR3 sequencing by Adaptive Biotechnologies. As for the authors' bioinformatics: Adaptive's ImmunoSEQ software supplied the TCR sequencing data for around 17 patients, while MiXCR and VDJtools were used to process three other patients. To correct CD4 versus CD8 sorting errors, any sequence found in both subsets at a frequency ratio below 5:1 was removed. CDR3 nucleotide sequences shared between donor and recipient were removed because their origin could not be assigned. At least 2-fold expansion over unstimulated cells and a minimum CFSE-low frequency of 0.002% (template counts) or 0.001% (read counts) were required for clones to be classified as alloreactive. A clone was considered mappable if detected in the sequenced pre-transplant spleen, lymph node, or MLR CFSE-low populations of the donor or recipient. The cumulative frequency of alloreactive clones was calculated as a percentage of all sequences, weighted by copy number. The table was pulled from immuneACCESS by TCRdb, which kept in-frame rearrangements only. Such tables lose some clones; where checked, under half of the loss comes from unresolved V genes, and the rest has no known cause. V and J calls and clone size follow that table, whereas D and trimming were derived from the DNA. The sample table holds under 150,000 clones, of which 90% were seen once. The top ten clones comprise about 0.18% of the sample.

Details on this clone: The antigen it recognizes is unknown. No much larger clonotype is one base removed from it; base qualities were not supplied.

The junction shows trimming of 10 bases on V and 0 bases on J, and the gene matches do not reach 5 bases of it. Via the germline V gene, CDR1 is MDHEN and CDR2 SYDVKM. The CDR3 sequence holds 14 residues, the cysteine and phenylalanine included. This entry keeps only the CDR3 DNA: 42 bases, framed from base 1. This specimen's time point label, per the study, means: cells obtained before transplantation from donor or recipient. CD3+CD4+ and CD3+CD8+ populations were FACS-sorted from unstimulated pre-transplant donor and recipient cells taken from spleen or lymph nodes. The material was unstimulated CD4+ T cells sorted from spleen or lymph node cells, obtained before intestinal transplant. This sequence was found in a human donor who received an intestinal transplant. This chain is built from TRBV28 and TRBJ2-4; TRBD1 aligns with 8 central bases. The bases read TGTGCCACCCGACAGGGGTTAGCCAAAAACATTCAGTACTTC. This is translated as CATRQGLAKNIQYF.